This TCR beta chain was observed in a study of cytomegalovirus exposure and HLA in healthy donors. The primer mix had 60 Vbeta and 13 Jbeta primers. TCRdb keeps only in-frame clones here, not all; method: immunoSEQ multiplex PCR. The data contain around 87,000 clones, around three quarters of them seen just once; the ten biggest clones take up about 3.1%. Findings of the study overall: In an earlier analysis, about 87% or about 30%: the productive usage of most TCR beta V segments. Analysis was carried out at a later point, and it linked a missense DCLRE1C variant to TCR beta V- and J-gene trimming.

Regarding this clone: Its cognate antigen is unknown.

CDR3 length: 15 amino acids. Trimming removed 2 bases at V and 7 bases at J, with 12 bases between. From germline, CDR1 is LNHNV and CDR2 YYDKDF (reference sequence). The receptor's source is a man in his forties in good health and CMV-seronegative. The source material was PBMCs. The chain combines TRBV15 with TRBJ1-6, with TRBD1 as a possible D gene (5 bases). The DNA of the CDR3 is TGTGCCACCAGCAGAAATCGACAGTACAATTCACCCCTCCACTTT. Translating gives CATSRNRQYNSPLHF.